This T cell receptor beta chain stems from a study of cytomegalovirus exposure and HLA in healthy donors. This clone appeared once. Its specificity is unknown. Study-wide findings and caveats: Sequence variants that were highly shared formed a cluster that was likely a sequencing artifact.

The CDR3 has 15 amino acids. Per the germline V gene, CDR1 is MNHEY and CDR2 is SMNVEV (reference sequence). Trimming removed 7 bases at V and 8 bases at J, with 20 bases between. The PCR contained 60 Vbeta and 13 Jbeta primers. The data were produced by immunoSEQ multiplex PCR, yet TCRdb's version contains in-frame clones alone and is incomplete. The sample shows about 180,000 clones, 77% of them seen only once. The V call is TRBV27, the J call TRBJ1-4; maybe TRBD1 (6 bases). The receptor's source is a woman aged 55-70 years in good health and CMV-seropositive. Sequenced sample: PBMCs. For the CDR3, the DNA is TGTGCCAGCAAGGTCGATGGGGGCTGGAGGGAAAAACTGTTTTTT. Its translation is CASKVDGGWREKLFF.